Listed below are T cell receptor beta chains from one sample, sequenced in a study of T cells in Graves' hyperthyroidism and ophthalmopathy. TCRdb reanalysed the multiplex PCR reads using MiXCR and keeps one entry per CDR3 protein. Of about 340,000 distinct CDR3 sequences listed, over 15% were seen once; the top ten hold roughly 49%. Sequencing was done on a sample of blood. The receptors come from a woman aged 45-65 years with Graves' hyperthyroidism. The conserved cysteine and the conserved F or W are not part of the CDR3 here. The order of the fields is V gene, J gene, CDR3 length, CDR3 protein.

v_gene: TRBV12-3/TRBV12-4; j_gene: TRBJ1-5; len: 11; CDR3aa: ASSQPGKGLQH
v_gene: TRBV12-3/TRBV12-4; j_gene: TRBJ2-5; len: 12; CDR3aa: ASSFGGSGETQY
v_gene: TRBV7-3; j_gene: TRBJ2-3; len: 12; CDR3aa: ASSLGTGSDTQY
v_gene: TRBV7-9; j_gene: TRBJ1-6; len: 14; CDR3aa: ASSEGPSSYNSPLH
v_gene: TRBV10-3; j_gene: TRBJ1-1; len: 12; CDR3aa: AISVGQGPDGAF
v_gene: TRBV5-1; j_gene: TRBJ2-3; len: 12; CDR3aa: ASSALAGEDTQY
v_gene: TRBV6-1; j_gene: TRBJ1-5; len: 13; CDR3aa: ASSPRGGGNQPQH
v_gene: TRBV5-6; j_gene: TRBJ2-7; len: 13; CDR3aa: ASSYGTGVSYEQY
v_gene: TRBV12-3/TRBV12-4; j_gene: TRBJ1-3; len: 13; CDR3aa: ASTPGQISGNTIY
v_gene: TRBV30; j_gene: TRBJ2-1; len: 11; CDR3aa: AWSKGEGYEQF
v_gene: TRBV6-1; j_gene: TRBJ2-7; len: 13; CDR3aa: ASTAVVVSSYEQY
v_gene: TRBV3-1; j_gene: TRBJ1-1; len: 12; CDR3aa: ASSQGELRGEAF
v_gene: TRBV24-1; j_gene: TRBJ2-1; len: 12; CDR3aa: ATGLPGPDNEQF
v_gene: TRBV20-1; j_gene: TRBJ2-2; len: 11; CDR3aa: SASEGDAGELF
v_gene: TRBV19; j_gene: TRBJ2-5; len: 14; CDR3aa: ASSPRRGRARETQY
v_gene: TRBV9; j_gene: TRBJ2-3; len: 15; CDR3aa: ASTGGPTSVSTDTQY
v_gene: TRBV7-8; j_gene: TRBJ1-1; len: 12; CDR3aa: ASGRQGMNTEAF
v_gene: TRBV28; j_gene: TRBJ2-5; len: 11; CDR3aa: ASRADYQETQY
v_gene: TRBV28; j_gene: TRBJ2-2; len: 12; CDR3aa: ASSLVSNTGELF
v_gene: TRBV20-1; j_gene: TRBJ1-1; len: 10; CDR3aa: SAQQGSTEAF
v_gene: TRBV5-1; j_gene: TRBJ2-1; len: 13; CDR3aa: ASSFSSGSMNEQF
v_gene: TRBV20-1; j_gene: TRBJ2-7; len: 12; CDR3aa: SARGWDRDYEQY
v_gene: TRBV28; j_gene: TRBJ2-7; len: 11; CDR3aa: ASSLSRGLEQY
v_gene: TRBV15; j_gene: TRBJ2-1; len: 14; CDR3aa: ATSPRRSGSGNEQF
v_gene: TRBV27; j_gene: TRBJ1-5; len: 14; CDR3aa: ASSPAGGTANQPQH
v_gene: TRBV3-1; j_gene: TRBJ2-7; len: 11; CDR3aa: ASSPWGDYEQY
v_gene: TRBV19; j_gene: TRBJ2-5; len: 12; CDR3aa: ASSQTGLQETQY
v_gene: TRBV6-1; j_gene: TRBJ2-5; len: 13; CDR3aa: ASSETLAGEETQY
v_gene: TRBV6-1; j_gene: TRBJ1-6; len: 14; CDR3aa: ASSEHVSSYNSPLH
v_gene: TRBV6-1; j_gene: TRBJ1-4; len: 15; CDR3aa: ASSTRDRGKTNEKLF
v_gene: TRBV6-5; j_gene: TRBJ2-7; len: 13; CDR3aa: ASSLLTSVAYEQY
v_gene: TRBV12-3/TRBV12-4; j_gene: TRBJ1-1; len: 12; CDR3aa: ASSPGSGPTEPF
v_gene: TRBV20-1; j_gene: TRBJ1-1; len: 11; CDR3aa: SARRGGPTEAF
v_gene: TRBV6-5; j_gene: TRBJ1-6; len: 16; CDR3aa: ASSYSTPGNSYNSPLH
v_gene: TRBV6-1; j_gene: TRBJ1-2; len: 11; CDR3aa: ASSEFRGNGYT
v_gene: TRBV5-1; j_gene: TRBJ2-3; len: 12; CDR3aa: ASSLEGTSDTQY
v_gene: TRBV28; j_gene: TRBJ1-2; len: 14; CDR3aa: ASSLGGAPTNYGYT
v_gene: TRBV5-1; j_gene: TRBJ1-1; len: 13; CDR3aa: ASSLAAGVNTEAF
v_gene: TRBV5-1; j_gene: TRBJ2-1; len: 12; CDR3aa: ASSLRDLDNEQF
v_gene: TRBV20-1; j_gene: TRBJ2-7; len: 16; CDR3aa: SARPIQGIGVGDYEQY
v_gene: TRBV5-6; j_gene: TRBJ2-2; len: 13; CDR3aa: ASSFGSMNTGELF
v_gene: TRBV10-3; j_gene: TRBJ2-2; len: 13; CDR3aa: AISDTSAHTGELF
v_gene: TRBV15; j_gene: TRBJ1-4; len: 14; CDR3aa: ATSRGWGQGNEKLF
v_gene: TRBV7-6; j_gene: TRBJ2-2; len: 14; CDR3aa: ASSLEVQPNTGELF
v_gene: TRBV20-1; j_gene: TRBJ2-1; len: 13; CDR3aa: SALKAGGPNNEQF
v_gene: TRBV4-1; j_gene: TRBJ1-1; len: 14; CDR3aa: ASSPQPNIPNTEAF
v_gene: TRBV10-2; j_gene: TRBJ2-7; len: 10; CDR3aa: ASRGPGNEQY
v_gene: TRBV12-3/TRBV12-4; j_gene: TRBJ2-3; len: 13; CDR3aa: ASSSPRGDTDTQY
v_gene: TRBV12-3/TRBV12-4; j_gene: TRBJ2-1; len: 14; CDR3aa: ASSKNPGLATNEQF
v_gene: TRBV19; j_gene: TRBJ1-1; len: 12; CDR3aa: ASTITDGNTEAF
v_gene: TRBV4-1; j_gene: TRBJ2-4; len: 11; CDR3aa: ASSQGLRGIQY
v_gene: TRBV19; j_gene: TRBJ2-7; len: 12; CDR3aa: ASSPSGISYEQY
v_gene: TRBV30; j_gene: TRBJ1-2; len: 12; CDR3aa: AWSPPGTNYGYT
v_gene: TRBV7-8; j_gene: TRBJ2-7; len: 13; CDR3aa: ASSQVNPGSYEQY